The entry that follows covers one T cell receptor beta chain sequence. The data were obtained in a study of T cell repertoires in cytomegalovirus infection. TCRdb reanalysed the reads using MiXCR and keeps one entry per CDR3 protein. The table lists around 740,000 distinct CDR3 sequences, under 40% of them singletons. The receptor's source is a human donor in good health (CMV status not recorded). Some clones in this sample may be carry-over from other donors' samples. Sequencing was performed on PBMCs.

The chain's CDR3 is CASSALTGIEYGYTF. CDR3 coding DNA: TGTGCCAGCAGCGCCTTAACAGGGATAGAATATGGCTACACCTTC. This chain links TRBV25-1 with TRBJ1-2; weak D call: TRBD1 (6 bases). V was cut by 6 bases and J by 5 bases, with 19 bases left in between. The germline V gene encodes CDR1 MGHDK and CDR2 SYGVNS. The CDR3 has 15 residues.